This TCR beta chain is from a study of T-cell reconstitution after alpha-beta-depleted transplantation in children. General observations from the study: The study traced high day-60 TCRbeta diversity in some patients to surviving recipient T cells and thymic progenitors. T-cell numbers and diversity, one year after transplant, stemmed largely from T cells that were newly produced. It was reported that alpha-beta T cells came from several hundred expanded graft clones (about two months after transplant).

Unique molecular identifiers were incorporated during preparation of the TCRbeta library. TCRdb reprocessed the PCR reads with MiXCR, giving one entry per CDR3 protein. The sample holds 250,000 to 300,000 distinct CDR3 sequences, roughly 12% seen once. Unmatched junction bases numbered 6, after V lost 7 bases and J lost 4 bases. This CDR3 spans 14 amino acids. The germline V gene has CDR1 MNHEY and CDR2 SVGEGT. This clonotype occurred many times. What it binds is not known. The TCR was taken from a male patient between 2 and 10 years old who had a stem cell transplant for chronic granulomatous disease, so the T cells may come from the graft donor. Material: peripheral blood, obtained 180 days after TCRalphabeta/CD19-depleted stem cell transplant. The rearrangement links TRBV6-2 or TRBV6-3 to TRBJ1-1; 10 bases line up with TRBD1. The chain's CDR3 is CASTLRDRGTEAFF. The CDR3 DNA sequence: TGTGCCAGCACCCTCCGGGACAGGGGCACTGAAGCTTTCTTT.